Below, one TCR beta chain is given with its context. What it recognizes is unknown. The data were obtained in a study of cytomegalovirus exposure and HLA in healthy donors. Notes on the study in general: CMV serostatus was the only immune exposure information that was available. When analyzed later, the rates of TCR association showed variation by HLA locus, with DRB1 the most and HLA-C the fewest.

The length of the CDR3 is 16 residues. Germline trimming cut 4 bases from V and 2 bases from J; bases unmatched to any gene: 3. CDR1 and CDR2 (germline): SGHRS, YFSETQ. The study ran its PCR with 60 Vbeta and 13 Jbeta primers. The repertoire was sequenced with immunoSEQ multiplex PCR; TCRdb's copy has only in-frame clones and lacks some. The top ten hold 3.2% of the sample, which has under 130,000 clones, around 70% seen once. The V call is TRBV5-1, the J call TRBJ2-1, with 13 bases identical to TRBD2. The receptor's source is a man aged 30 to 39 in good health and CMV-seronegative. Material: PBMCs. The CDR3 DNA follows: TGCGCCAGCAGCGGGGGGACTAGCGGGACCTACAATGAGCAGTTCTTC. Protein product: CASSGGTSGTYNEQFF.